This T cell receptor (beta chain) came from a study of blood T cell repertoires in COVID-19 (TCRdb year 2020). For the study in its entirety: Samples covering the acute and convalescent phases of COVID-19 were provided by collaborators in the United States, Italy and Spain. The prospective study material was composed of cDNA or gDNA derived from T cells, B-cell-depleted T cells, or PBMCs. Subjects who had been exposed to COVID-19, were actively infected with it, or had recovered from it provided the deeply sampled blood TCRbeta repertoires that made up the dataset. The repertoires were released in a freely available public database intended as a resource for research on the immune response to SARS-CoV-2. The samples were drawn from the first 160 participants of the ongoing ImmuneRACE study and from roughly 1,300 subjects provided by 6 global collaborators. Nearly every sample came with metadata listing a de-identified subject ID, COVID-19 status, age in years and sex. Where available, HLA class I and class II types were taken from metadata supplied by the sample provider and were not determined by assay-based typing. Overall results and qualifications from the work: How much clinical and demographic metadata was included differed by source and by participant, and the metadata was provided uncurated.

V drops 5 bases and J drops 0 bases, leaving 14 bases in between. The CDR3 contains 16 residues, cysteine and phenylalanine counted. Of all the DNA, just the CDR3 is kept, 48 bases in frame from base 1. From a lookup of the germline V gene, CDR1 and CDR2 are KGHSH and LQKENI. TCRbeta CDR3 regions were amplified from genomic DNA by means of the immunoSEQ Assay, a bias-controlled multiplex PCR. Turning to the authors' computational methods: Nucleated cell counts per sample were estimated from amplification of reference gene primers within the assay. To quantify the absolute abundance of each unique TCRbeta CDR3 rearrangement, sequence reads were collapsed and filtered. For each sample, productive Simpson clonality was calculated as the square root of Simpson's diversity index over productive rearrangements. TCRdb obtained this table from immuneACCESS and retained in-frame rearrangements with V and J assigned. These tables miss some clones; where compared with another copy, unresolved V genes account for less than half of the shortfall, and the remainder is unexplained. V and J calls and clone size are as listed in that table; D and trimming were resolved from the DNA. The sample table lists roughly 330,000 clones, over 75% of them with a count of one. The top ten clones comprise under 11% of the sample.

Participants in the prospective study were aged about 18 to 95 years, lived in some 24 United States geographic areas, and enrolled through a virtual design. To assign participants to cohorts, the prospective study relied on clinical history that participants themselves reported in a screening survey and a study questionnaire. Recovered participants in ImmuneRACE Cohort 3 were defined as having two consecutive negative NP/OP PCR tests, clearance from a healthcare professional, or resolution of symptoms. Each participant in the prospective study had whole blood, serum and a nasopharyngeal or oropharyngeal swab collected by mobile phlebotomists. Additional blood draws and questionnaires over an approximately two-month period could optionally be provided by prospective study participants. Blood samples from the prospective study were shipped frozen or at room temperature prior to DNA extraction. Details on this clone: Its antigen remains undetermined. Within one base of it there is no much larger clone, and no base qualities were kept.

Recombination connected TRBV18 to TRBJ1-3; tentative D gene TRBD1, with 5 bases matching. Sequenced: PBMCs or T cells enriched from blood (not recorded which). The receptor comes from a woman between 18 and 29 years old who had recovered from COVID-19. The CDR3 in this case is CASSITTGDSGNTIYF. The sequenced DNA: TGTGCCAGCTCAATAACAACAGGAGACTCTGGAAACACCATATATTTT.